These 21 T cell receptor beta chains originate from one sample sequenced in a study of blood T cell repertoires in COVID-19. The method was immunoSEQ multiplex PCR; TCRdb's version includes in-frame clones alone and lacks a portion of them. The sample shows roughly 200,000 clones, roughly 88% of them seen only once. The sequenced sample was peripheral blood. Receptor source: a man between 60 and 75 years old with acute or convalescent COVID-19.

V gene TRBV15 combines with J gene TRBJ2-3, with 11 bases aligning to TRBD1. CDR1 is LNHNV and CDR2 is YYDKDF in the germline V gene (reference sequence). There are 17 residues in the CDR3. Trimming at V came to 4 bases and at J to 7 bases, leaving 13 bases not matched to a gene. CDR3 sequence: CATSIPYRDRGGYTQYF. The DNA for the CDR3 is TGTGCCACCAGCATCCCCTACCGGGACAGGGGGGGATATACGCAGTATTTT.

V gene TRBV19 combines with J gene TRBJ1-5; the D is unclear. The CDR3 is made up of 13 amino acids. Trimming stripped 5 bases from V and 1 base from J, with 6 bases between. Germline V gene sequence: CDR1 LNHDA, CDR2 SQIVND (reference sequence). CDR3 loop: CASSLRSNQPQHF. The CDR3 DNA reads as TGTGCCAGTAGTCTCAGGAGCAATCAGCCCCAGCATTTT.

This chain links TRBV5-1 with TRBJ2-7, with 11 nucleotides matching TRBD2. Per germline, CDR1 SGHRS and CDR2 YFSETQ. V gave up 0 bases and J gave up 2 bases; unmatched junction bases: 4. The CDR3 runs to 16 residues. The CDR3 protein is CASSLGTSGPTYEQYF. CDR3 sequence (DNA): TGCGCCAGCAGCTTGGGGACTAGCGGGCCGACCTACGAGCAGTACTTC.

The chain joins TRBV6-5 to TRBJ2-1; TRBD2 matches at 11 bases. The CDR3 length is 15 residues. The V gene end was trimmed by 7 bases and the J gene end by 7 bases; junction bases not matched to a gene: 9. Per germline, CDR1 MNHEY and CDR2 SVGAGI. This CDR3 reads CASIITTSGNNEQFF. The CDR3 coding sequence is TGTGCCAGCATCATTACGACTAGCGGGAATAATGAGCAGTTCTTC.

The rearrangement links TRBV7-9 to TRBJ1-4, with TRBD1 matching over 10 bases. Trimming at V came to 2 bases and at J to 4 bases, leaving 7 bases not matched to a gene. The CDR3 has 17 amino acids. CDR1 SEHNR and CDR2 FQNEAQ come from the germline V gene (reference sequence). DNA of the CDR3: TGTGCCAGCAGCTTATTCGACAGGGGGCGAGTTAATGAAAAACTGTTTTTT. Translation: CASSLFDRGRVNEKLFF.

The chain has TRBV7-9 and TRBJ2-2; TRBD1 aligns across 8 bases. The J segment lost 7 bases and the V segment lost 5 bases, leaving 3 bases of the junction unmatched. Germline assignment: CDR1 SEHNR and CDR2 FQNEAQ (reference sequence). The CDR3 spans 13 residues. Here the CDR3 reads CASSQGAGGELFF. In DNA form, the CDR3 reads TGTGCCAGCAGCCAGGGGGCCGGCGGGGAGCTGTTTTTT. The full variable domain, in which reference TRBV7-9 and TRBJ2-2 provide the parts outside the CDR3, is DTGVSQNPRHKITKRGQNVTFRCDPISEHNRLYWYRQTLGQGPEFLTYFQNEAQLEKSRLLSDRFSAERPKGSFSTLEIQRTEQGDSAMYLCASSQGAGGELFFGEGSRLTVL.

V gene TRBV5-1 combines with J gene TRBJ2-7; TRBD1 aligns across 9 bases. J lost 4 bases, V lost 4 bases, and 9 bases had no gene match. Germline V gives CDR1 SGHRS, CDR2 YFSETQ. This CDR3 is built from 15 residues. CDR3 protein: CASSPSQGATYEQYF. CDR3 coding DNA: TGCGCCAGCAGCCCATCACAGGGGGCGACATACGAGCAGTACTTC.

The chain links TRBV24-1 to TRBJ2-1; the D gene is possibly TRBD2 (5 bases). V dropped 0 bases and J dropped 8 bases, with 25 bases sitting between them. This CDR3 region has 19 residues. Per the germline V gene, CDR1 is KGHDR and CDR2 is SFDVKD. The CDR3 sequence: CATSDLAWLLAASCYEQFF. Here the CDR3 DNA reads TGTGCCACCAGTGATTTGGCATGGTTGCTAGCTGCATCTTGCTATGAGCAGTTCTTC.

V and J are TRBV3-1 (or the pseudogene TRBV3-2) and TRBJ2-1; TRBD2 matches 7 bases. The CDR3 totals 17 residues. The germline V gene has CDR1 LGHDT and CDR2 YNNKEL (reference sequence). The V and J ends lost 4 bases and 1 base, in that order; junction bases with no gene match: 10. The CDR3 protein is CASSPRTWEGSYNEQFF. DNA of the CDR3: TGTGCCAGCAGCCCAAGGACGTGGGAGGGTTCCTACAATGAGCAGTTCTTC.

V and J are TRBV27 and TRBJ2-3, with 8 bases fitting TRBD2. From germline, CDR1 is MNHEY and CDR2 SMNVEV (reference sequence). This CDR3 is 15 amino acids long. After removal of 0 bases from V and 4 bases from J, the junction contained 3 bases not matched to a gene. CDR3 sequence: CASSLSRLAPDTQYF. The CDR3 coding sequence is TGTGCCAGCAGTTTATCCCGACTAGCGCCAGATACGCAGTATTTT.

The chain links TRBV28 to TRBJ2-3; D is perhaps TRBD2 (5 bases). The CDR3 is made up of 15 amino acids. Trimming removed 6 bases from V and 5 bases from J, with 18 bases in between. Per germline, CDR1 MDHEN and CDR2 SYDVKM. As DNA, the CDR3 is TGTGCCAGCAGCAGCCCGGGGAGCGGAAAAGATACGCAGTATTTT. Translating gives CASSSPGSGKDTQYF.

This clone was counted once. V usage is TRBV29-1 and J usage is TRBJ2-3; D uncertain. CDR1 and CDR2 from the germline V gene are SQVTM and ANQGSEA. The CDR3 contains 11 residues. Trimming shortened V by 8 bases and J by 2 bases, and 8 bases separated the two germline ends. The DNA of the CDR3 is TGCAGCTTGCGGTACACAGATACGCAGTATTTT. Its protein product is CSLRYTDTQYF.

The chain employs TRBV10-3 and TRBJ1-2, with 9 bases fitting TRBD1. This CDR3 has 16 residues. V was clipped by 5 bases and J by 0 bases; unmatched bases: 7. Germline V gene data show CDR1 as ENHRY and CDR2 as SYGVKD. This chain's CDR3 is CAISIGQGRANYGYTF. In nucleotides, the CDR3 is TGTGCCATCAGTATAGGACAGGGGCGGGCTAACTATGGCTACACCTTC.

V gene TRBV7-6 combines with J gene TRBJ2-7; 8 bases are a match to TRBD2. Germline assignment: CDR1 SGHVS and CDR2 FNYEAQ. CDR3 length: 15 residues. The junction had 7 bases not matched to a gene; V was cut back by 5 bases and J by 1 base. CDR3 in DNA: TGTGCCAGCAGCCCAATGGGCGGGAGGTCCTACGAGCAGTACTTC. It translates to CASSPMGGRSYEQYF.

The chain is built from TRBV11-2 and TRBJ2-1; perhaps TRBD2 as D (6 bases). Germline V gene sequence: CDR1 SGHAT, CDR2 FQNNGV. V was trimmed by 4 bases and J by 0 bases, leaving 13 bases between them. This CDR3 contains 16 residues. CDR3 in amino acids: CASSYAGPSSYNEQFF. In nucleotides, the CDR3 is TGTGCCAGCAGCTATGCGGGGCCGAGCTCCTACAATGAGCAGTTCTTC.

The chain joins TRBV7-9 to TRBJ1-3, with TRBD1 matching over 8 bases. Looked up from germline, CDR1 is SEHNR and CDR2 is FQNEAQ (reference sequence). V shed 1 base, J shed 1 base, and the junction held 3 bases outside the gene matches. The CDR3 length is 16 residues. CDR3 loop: CASSLGQGRSGNTIYF. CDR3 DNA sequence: TGTGCCAGCAGCTTAGGACAGGGGAGATCTGGAAACACCATATATTTT.

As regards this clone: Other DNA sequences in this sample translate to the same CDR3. CDR3 sequence reads: CASSSGGYGYTF. The CDR3 nucleotides read TGTGCCAGCAGTTCAGGGGGCTATGGCTACACCTTC. This sequence joins TRBV28 and TRBJ1-2; 7 nucleotides align to TRBD1. CDR1 is MDHEN and CDR2 is SYDVKM in the germline V gene. The CDR3 sequence is 12 residues long. V shed 4 bases, J shed 4 bases, and the junction held 0 bases outside the gene matches.

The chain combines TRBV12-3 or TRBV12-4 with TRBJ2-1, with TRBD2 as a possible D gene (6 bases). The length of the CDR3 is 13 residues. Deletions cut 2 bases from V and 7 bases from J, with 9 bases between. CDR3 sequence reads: CASSLLEGNEQFF. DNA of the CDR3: TGTGCCAGCAGTTTATTGGAGGGGAATGAGCAGTTCTTC.

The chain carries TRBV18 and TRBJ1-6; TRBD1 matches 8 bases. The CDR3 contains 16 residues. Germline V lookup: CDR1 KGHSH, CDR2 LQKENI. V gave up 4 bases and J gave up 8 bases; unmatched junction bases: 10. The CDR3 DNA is TGTGCCAGCTCACTCGGGCAGGGGGCCCGCGATTCACCCCTCCACTTT. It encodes CASSLGQGARDSPLHF.

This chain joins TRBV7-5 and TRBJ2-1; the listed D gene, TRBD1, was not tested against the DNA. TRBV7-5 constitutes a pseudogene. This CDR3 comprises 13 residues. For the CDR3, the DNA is TGTGTCAGAAGCTTAGGACAGCACAATGAGCAGTTCTTC. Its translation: CVRSLGQHNEQFF.

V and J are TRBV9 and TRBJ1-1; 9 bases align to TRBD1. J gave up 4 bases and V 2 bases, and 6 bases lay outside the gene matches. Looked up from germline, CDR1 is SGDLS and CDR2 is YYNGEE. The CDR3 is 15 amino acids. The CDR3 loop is CASSVSPQGATEAFF. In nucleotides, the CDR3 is TGTGCCAGCAGCGTCAGCCCACAGGGGGCCACTGAAGCTTTCTTT.